The clone carrying this T cell receptor beta chain occurred a few times. There were TCR beta CDR3 regions amplified from RNA transcripts. An initial round of RT-PCR targeting the TCR CDR3 relied on the HTBI primer set. TCRdb re-analysed the multiplex PCR reads in MiXCR, keeping a single row per CDR3 protein. The repertoire holds hundreds of thousands of distinct CDR3 sequences, with under 15% as singletons. Germline CDR1 reads GTSNPN; CDR2 reads SVGIG (reference sequence). The CDR3 extends over 10 amino acids. V was cut by 6 bases and J by 12 bases, with 14 bases left in between. The data are from a study of T cells in Graves' hyperthyroidism and ophthalmopathy. Overall study context: The initial diagnosis was the point when peripheral blood was collected, ahead of any treatment.

This TCR derives from a woman aged 40 to 50 with Graves' ophthalmopathy. The sample comprised blood. V gene TRBV30 combines with J gene TRBJ1-1, with D unresolved. The CDR3 region is CACFQDQTFF. CDR3 nucleotide sequence: TGTGCCTGTTTCCAGGACCAAACTTTCTTT.